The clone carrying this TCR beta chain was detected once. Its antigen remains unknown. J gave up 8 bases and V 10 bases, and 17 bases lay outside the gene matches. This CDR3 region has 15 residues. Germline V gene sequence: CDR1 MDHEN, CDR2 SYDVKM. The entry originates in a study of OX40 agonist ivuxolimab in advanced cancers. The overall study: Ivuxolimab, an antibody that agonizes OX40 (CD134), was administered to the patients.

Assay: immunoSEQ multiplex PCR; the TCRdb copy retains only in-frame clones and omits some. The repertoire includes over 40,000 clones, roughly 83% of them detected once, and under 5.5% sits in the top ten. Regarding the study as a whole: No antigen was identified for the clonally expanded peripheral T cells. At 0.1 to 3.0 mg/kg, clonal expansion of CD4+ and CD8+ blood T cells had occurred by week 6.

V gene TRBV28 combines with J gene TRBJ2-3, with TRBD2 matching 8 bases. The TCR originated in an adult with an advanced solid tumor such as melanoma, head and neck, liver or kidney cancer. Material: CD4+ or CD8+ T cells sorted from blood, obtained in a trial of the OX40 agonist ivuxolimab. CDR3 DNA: TGTGCCACCTACCCGGGGGGACTAGTTAGCGCTACGCAGTATTTT. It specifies CATYPGGLVSATQYF.